This note documents a single T cell receptor (beta chain) sequence. Its cognate antigen is unknown. Amplification used 60 Vbeta primers and 13 Jbeta primers. Sequenced by immunoSEQ multiplex PCR; TCRdb stores in-frame clones only, minus some. The repertoire has 83,000 or so clones, roughly 79% of them found once; the top ten carry around 2%. These data belong to a study of cytomegalovirus exposure and HLA in healthy donors. Across the study: There were 88 million or so unique TCRs (from HLA-typed donors) in an early data release. The study's findings and limits: Analysis performed later showed TCR beta chains linked to HLA being more clonally expanded than equally common others.

This CDR3 has 14 amino acids. J was trimmed by 3 bases and V by 4 bases; bases with no gene match: 2. CDR1 is SNHLY, CDR2 FYNNEI, per germline. The chain uses TRBV2 and TRBJ2-1; 8 bases align to TRBD2. The source is a young woman in good health and CMV-seronegative. Sequenced: PBMCs. This chain's CDR3 is CASSGTSGYNEQFF. CDR3 nucleotides: TGTGCCAGCAGTGGAACTAGCGGCTACAATGAGCAGTTCTTC.